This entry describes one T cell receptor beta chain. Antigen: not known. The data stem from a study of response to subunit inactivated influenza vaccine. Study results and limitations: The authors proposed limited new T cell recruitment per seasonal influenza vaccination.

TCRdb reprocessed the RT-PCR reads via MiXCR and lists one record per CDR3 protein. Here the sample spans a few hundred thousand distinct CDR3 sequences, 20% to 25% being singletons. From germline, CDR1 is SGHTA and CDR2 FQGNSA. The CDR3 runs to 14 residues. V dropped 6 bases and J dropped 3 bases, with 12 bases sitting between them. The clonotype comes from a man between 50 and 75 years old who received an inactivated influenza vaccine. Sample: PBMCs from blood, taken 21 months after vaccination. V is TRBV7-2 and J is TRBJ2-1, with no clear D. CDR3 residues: CASRATFDYNEQFF. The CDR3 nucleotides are TGTGCCAGCAGGGCTACTTTCGACTACAATGAGCAGTTCTTC.